These T cell receptor beta chains were read from a single sample in a study of blood T cell repertoires in COVID-19. Produced via immunoSEQ multiplex PCR; TCRdb's table is partial and in-frame only. The sample has under 400,000 clones, 88% seen once; the top ten hold over 1%. Sequences were obtained from PBMCs or T cells enriched from blood (not recorded which). These receptor sequences come from a woman between 25 and 40 years old who had been exposed to COVID-19. CDR3s include the opening cysteine and the closing phenylalanine or tryptophan. The order of the fields is clone size, D gene, J gene, V gene, CDR3 protein, CDR3 DNA. D genes are given only for firm matches. Where a row states a size, it is once, few, many or the class of an expanded clone; other rows omit it.

>NA|NA|TRBJ1-1|TRBV6-2/TRBV6-3
CASSVVSEAFF
TGTGCCAGCAGCGTAGTTTCTGAAGCTTTCTTT
>NA|NA|TRBJ1-1|TRBV5-1
CASSWSQGSTEAFF
TGCGCCAGCAGCTGGAGCCAGGGGTCCACTGAAGCTTTCTTT
>NA|NA|TRBJ2-7|TRBV14
CASSQRRDSYEQYF
TGTGCCAGCAGCCAGAGGCGGGACTCCTACGAGCAGTACTTC
>few|NA|TRBJ2-5|TRBV5-8
CASSLGTAPLGTQYF
TGTGCCAGCAGCTTGGGGACAGCCCCTCTAGGGACCCAGTACTTC
>NA|NA|TRBJ2-3|TRBV9
CASSVGVGGLRVDTQYF
TGTGCCAGCAGCGTAGGCGTCGGCGGGCTAAGGGTAGATACGCAGTATTTT
>NA|TRBD1|TRBJ2-1|TRBV5-1
CASSPPGTGLGSEQFF
TGCGCCAGCAGCCCCCCCGGGACAGGGCTTGGGAGTGAGCAGTTCTTC
>NA|TRBD1|TRBJ1-4|TRBV15
CATSRPGTGGEKLFF
TGTGCCACCAGCAGACCCGGGACAGGGGGGGAAAAACTGTTTTTT
>NA|NA|TRBJ1-5|TRBV28
CASSLGLTNQPQHF
TGTGCCAGCAGTTTGGGACTGACTAATCAGCCCCAGCATTTT
>NA|NA|TRBJ2-2|TRBV29-1
CSVGRGSGELFF
TGCAGCGTAGGAAGGGGATCCGGGGAGCTGTTTTTT
>NA|TRBD2|TRBJ2-1|TRBV6-5
CASSPWTSGKTEQFF
TGTGCCAGCAGTCCCTGGACTAGCGGGAAGACGGAGCAGTTCTTC
>NA|TRBD2|TRBJ2-3|TRBV9
CASSVVAGGVTDTQYF
TGTGCCAGCAGCGTAGTAGCGGGAGGCGTCACAGATACGCAGTATTTT
>NA|NA|TRBJ2-1|TRBV27
CASSYPGSYNEQFF
TGTGCCAGCAGTTATCCGGGATCCTACAATGAGCAGTTCTTC
>NA|TRBD2|TRBJ2-1|TRBV30
CAWSVGGLASSYNEQFF
TGTGCCTGGAGTGTGGGAGGACTAGCAAGCTCCTACAATGAGCAGTTCTTC
>NA|NA|TRBJ1-5|TRBV28
CASSYPVGAYSNQPQHF
TGTGCCAGCAGTTACCCGGTGGGAGCATATAGCAATCAGCCCCAGCATTTT
>NA|TRBD2|TRBJ2-3|TRBV11-1
CASSFDLAGVGDTQYF
TGTGCCAGCAGCTTTGACCTAGCGGGAGTGGGAGATACGCAGTATTTT
>NA|TRBD2|TRBJ2-1|TRBV3-1/TRBV3-2
CASSQRLAGYNEQFF
TGTGCCAGCAGCCAAAGACTAGCGGGGTACAATGAGCAGTTCTTC
>NA|TRBD1|TRBJ2-3|TRBV28
CASSPHRQGRRDTQYF
TGTGCCAGCAGTCCCCACAGACAGGGAAGGAGGGATACGCAGTATTTT
>NA|TRBD2|TRBJ2-3|TRBV30
CAWTGLAGRTDTQYF
TGTGCCTGGACCGGACTAGCGGGGCGCACAGATACGCAGTATTTT
>NA|NA|TRBJ2-7|TRBV11-2
CASKRGHSSYEQYF
TGTGCCAGCAAGCGCGGACATTCCTCCTACGAGCAGTACTTC
>few|TRBD1|TRBJ1-5|TRBV19
CASSKERDSARNQYSNQPQHF
TGTGCCAGTAGTAAGGAGAGGGACAGTGCCCGAAATCAATATAGCAATCAGCCCCAGCATTTT
>NA|NA|TRBJ2-7|TRBV7-9
CASSPDPDSYWEQYF
TGTGCCAGCAGCCCAGACCCAGACTCCTATTGGGAGCAGTACTTC
>few|NA|TRBJ2-3|TRBV7-3
CASSLTSGTDTQYF
TGTGCCAGCAGCTTAACTAGCGGCACAGATACGCAGTATTTT
>once|NA|TRBJ2-1|TRBV24-1
CATSEPQVLEQFF
TGTGCCACCAGTGAGCCACAGGTATTAGAGCAGTTCTTC
>NA|NA|TRBJ2-5|TRBV27
CASSLSARGGETQYF
TGTGCCAGCAGTTTATCGGCCAGGGGAGGGGAGACCCAGTACTTC
>NA|NA|TRBJ1-1|TRBV28
CASSFFSSPLNTEAFF
TGTGCCAGCAGTTTCTTCTCTTCCCCTCTTAACACTGAAGCTTTCTTT
>NA|NA|TRBJ2-7|TRBV25-1
CASSPGVSYEQYF
TGTGCCAGCAGCCCAGGGGTTAGCTACGAGCAGTACTTC
>NA|TRBD1|TRBJ1-2|TRBV29-1
CSVEGTGGARGYTF
TGCAGCGTTGAAGGGACAGGGGGCGCGAGGGGCTACACCTTC
>NA|TRBD1|TRBJ1-2|TRBV5-1
CASSLVGTGVNGYTF
TGCGCCAGCAGCTTGGTCGGGACAGGGGTGAATGGCTACACCTTC
>NA|TRBD1|TRBJ1-1|TRBV28
CASAAGQRHEAFF
TGTGCCAGCGCCGCGGGACAGAGGCATGAAGCTTTCTTT
>once|NA|TRBJ2-7|TRBV11-3
CASSLGGHYEQYF
TGTGCCAGCAGCTTAGGGGGGCACTACGAGCAGTACTTC
>NA|NA|TRBJ2-1|TRBV27
CASSLTLRSYNEQFF
TGTGCCAGCAGTTTAACTCTCCGCTCCTACAATGAGCAGTTCTTC